The next 22 T cell receptor beta chains were all read from a single sample in a study of blood T cell repertoires in COVID-19. Profiling relied on immunoSEQ multiplex PCR, and the TCRdb table lists in-frame clones only, not all of them. The profile covers about 220,000 clones, with around four fifths appearing a single time and less than 6.5% taken by the ten largest. The sample comprised peripheral blood. All receptors derive from a woman aged 55-69 years who had recovered from COVID-19.

CDR3 residues: CASSFGATNEKLFF. In nucleotides, the CDR3 is TGTGCCAGCAGTTTCGGGGCAACTAATGAAAAACTGTTTTTT. The V and J genes are TRBV28 and TRBJ1-4; D is uncertain. Between the trimmed V and J ends, which lost 3 bases and 0 bases, there was a span of 5 bases. The CDR3 is 14 residues long. Germline CDR1 reads MDHEN; CDR2 reads SYDVKM.

The chain has TRBV9 and TRBJ2-7; 7 positions agree with TRBD2. The CDR3 is made up of 16 amino acids. The V gene end was trimmed by 3 bases and the J gene end by 0 bases; junction bases not matched to a gene: 9. The germline V gene has CDR1 SGDLS and CDR2 YYNGEE. CDR3 loop: CASSARDYPSSYEQYF. The CDR3 DNA reads as TGTGCCAGCAGCGCTCGGGACTACCCGAGCTCCTACGAGCAGTACTTC. Full variable domain (remainder filled in from reference TRBV9 and TRBJ2-7): DSGVTQTPKHLITATGQRVTLRCSPRSGDLSVYWYQQSLDQGLQFLIQYYNGEERAKGNILERFSAQQFPDLHSELNLSSLELGDSALYFCASSARDYPSSYEQYFGPGTRLTVT.

V is TRBV4-3 and J is TRBJ2-5; 7 bases are shared with TRBD1. Germline values: CDR1 LGHNA, CDR2 YSLEER. With V trimmed by 5 bases and J by 0 bases, 6 bases remained unmatched. The CDR3 is made up of 15 amino acids. The CDR3 here is CASSKSQGYQETQYF. The CDR3 nucleotides read TGCGCCAGCAGCAAGTCACAGGGGTACCAAGAGACCCAGTACTTC.

This clone was recorded only once. The chain is built from TRBV4-1 and TRBJ2-5; D perhaps matches TRBD2 (5 bases). Trimming removed 4 bases from V and 5 bases from J, with 17 bases in between. Per the germline V gene, CDR1 is MGHRA and CDR2 is YSYEKL. The CDR3 loop spans 15 amino acids. CDR3 in amino acids: CASSRRGLDGETQYF. In DNA, the CDR3 is TGCGCCAGCAGCCGTCGAGGGCTAGATGGGGAGACCCAGTACTTC.

The CDR3: CASSQYSGCGTSGNNEQFF. CDR3 coding DNA: TGCGCCAGCAGTCAATACTCGGGTTGTGGGACTAGCGGAAACAATGAGCAGTTCTTC. The gene calls are TRBV23-1 and TRBJ2-1, with TRBD2 identical over 11 bases. TRBV23-1 is assigned to the ORF class and has an uncertain function. This CDR3 has 19 amino acids. V lost 1 base to trimming and J lost 5 bases; unmatched junction nucleotides: 13.

The chain joins TRBV18 to TRBJ2-3; 11 bases are a match to TRBD2. Germline V gene lookup returns CDR1 KGHSH and CDR2 LQKENI. The CDR3 runs to 18 residues. V lost 2 bases and J lost 0; bases outside the gene matches: 7. CDR3 DNA: TGTGCCAGCTCACCAGCCACCGGGACTAGCGGTAGCACAGATACGCAGTATTTT. Translating gives CASSPATGTSGSTDTQYF.

The V and J genes are TRBV30 and TRBJ2-7; D not resolved. The CDR3 is 14 residues long. The V gene's germline CDR1 is GTSNPN and CDR2 SVGIG (reference sequence). V gave up 2 bases and J gave up 3 bases, with 14 bases separating them. This chain's CDR3 is CAWSLQFSSYEQYF. CDR3 in DNA: TGTGCCTGGAGTCTTCAGTTTTCTAGCTACGAGCAGTACTTC.

CDR3 coding DNA: TGTGCCATCCAGGGGGATTCTAATGAAAAACTGTTTTTT. Protein sequence: CAIQGDSNEKLFF. The V call is TRBV19, the J call TRBJ1-4; 7 bases are shared with TRBD1. Germline-derived CDR1 and CDR2 are LNHDA and SQIVND (reference sequence). This CDR3 has 13 residues. V dropped 10 bases and J dropped 3; count of bases not matched to a gene: 5.

The chain carries TRBV3-1 (or the pseudogene TRBV3-2) and TRBJ1-4; D ambiguous. The V gene's germline CDR1 is LGHDT and CDR2 YNNKEL (reference sequence). Trimming cost V 0 bases and J 5 bases, with 13 bases left between them. The CDR3 covers 16 residues. This CDR3 reads CASSQDQRPLNEKLFF. The DNA of the CDR3 is TGTGCCAGCAGCCAAGATCAAAGGCCACTAAATGAAAAACTGTTTTTT.

Only a few counts were recorded for this clone. The chain recombines TRBV5-6 with TRBJ2-2, with D unclear. With 0 bases removed from V and 1 base from J, the gap between germline ends came to 4 bases. CDR3 length equals 14 residues. Germline V CDR1 and CDR2: SGHDT, YYEEEE. CDR3 DNA sequence: TGTGCCAGCAGCTTGGGAGTGAACACCGGGGAGCTGTTTTTT. This codes for CASSLGVNTGELFF.

This clone is a singleton in its sample. The rearrangement joins TRBV6-5 to TRBJ1-2, with 8 bases fitting TRBD1. The J segment lost 4 bases and the V segment lost 3 bases, leaving 7 bases of the junction unmatched. Germline V gene data show CDR1 as MNHEY and CDR2 as SVGAGI. The CDR3 loop spans 15 amino acids. The CDR3 spells CASSYSRQGSYGYTF. CDR3 coding DNA: TGTGCCAGCAGTTATTCCCGACAGGGGAGCTATGGCTACACCTTC.

This clone was seen a few times. V and J are TRBV7-2 and TRBJ1-6, with 7 bases that match TRBD1. CDR3 length: 15 amino acids. Germline CDR1 and CDR2: SGHTA and FQGNSA. The junction had 3 bases not matched to a gene; V was cut back by 0 bases and J by 7 bases. CDR3 nucleotide sequence: TGTGCCAGCAGCTTAGCGCAGGGGGGAAATTCACCCCTCCACTTT. It codes for CASSLAQGGNSPLHF.

This rearrangement joins TRBV6-1 to TRBJ1-1; D unresolved. Deletions cut 5 bases from V and 1 base from J, with 5 bases between. This CDR3 contains 12 residues. Per germline, CDR1 MNHNS and CDR2 SASEGT. The CDR3 sequence: CASSSQNTEAFF. CDR3 coding DNA: TGTGCCAGCAGTTCCCAGAACACTGAAGCTTTCTTT.

This sequence joins TRBV6-5 and TRBJ1-6; D remains ambiguous. Trimming shortened V by 3 bases and J by 10 bases, and 10 bases separated the two germline ends. The CDR3 is 13 residues long. Per the germline V gene, CDR1 is MNHEY and CDR2 is SVGAGI. The CDR3 loop is CASSYGAESPLHF. The CDR3 DNA follows: TGTGCCAGCAGTTATGGTGCGGAGTCACCCCTCCACTTT.

This rearrangement joins TRBV3-1 (or the pseudogene TRBV3-2) to TRBJ2-5; possibly TRBD2 for D (5 bases). Trimming pared 4 bases from V and 1 base from J, leaving 13 bases between. Germline assignment: CDR1 LGHDT and CDR2 YNNKEL (reference sequence). The CDR3 sequence is 15 residues long. CDR3 nucleotides: TGTGCCAGCAGCCCTATCTGGGAGCGCCAAGAGACCCAGTACTTC. This sequence encodes CASSPIWERQETQYF.

The chain joins TRBV7-8 to TRBJ2-7, with TRBD2 matching over 8 bases. Germline V lookup: CDR1 SGHVS, CDR2 FQNEAQ. This CDR3 is built from 16 residues. With V trimmed by 3 bases and J by 6 bases, 13 bases remained unmatched. CDR3 DNA: TGTGCCAGCAGCTTCGGGAGGGGTTACCTAGCGGGCGAGCAGTACTTC. Protein sequence: CASSFGRGYLAGEQYF.

The CDR3 sequence is CASSYRGLGYNEQFF. CDR3 nucleotide sequence: TGTGCCAGCAGTTACCGGGGTCTAGGGTACAATGAGCAGTTCTTC. The rearrangement joins TRBV9 to TRBJ2-1; the D gene is possibly TRBD2 (5 bases). Germline CDR1 is SGDLS and CDR2 is YYNGEE. This CDR3 comprises 15 residues. With 5 bases removed from V and 4 bases from J, the gap between germline ends came to 16 bases.

In its sample, this clone was seen many times. The chain is built from TRBV11-2 and TRBJ2-5; 10 bases align to TRBD1. CDR3 length: 16 amino acids. Trimming at V came to 0 bases and at J to 5 bases, leaving 6 bases not matched to a gene. Germline V CDR1 and CDR2: SGHAT, FQNNGV. CDR3 protein: CASSLDRDRGSETQYF. Here the CDR3 DNA reads TGTGCCAGCAGCTTAGACCGGGACAGGGGTTCGGAGACCCAGTACTTC.

This sequence joins TRBV12-3 or TRBV12-4 and TRBJ1-1, with D possibly being TRBD1 (6 bases). The length of the CDR3 is 13 residues. Trimming cost V 6 bases and J 4 bases, with 12 bases left between them. CDR3 coding DNA: TGTGCCAGCAGGGCCAACAGGGTCACTGAAGCTTTCTTT. Translated, it gives CASRANRVTEAFF.

This chain links TRBV10-2 with TRBJ1-1; 9 bases line up with TRBD1. CDR3 length: 15 residues. V trimming: 3 bases; J trimming: 6 bases; junction bases outside the gene matches: 8. Germline V gives CDR1 WSHSY, CDR2 SAAADI. CDR3 sequence (DNA): TGCGCCAGCAGTGACATACAGGGGGCTAAGGCTGAAGCTTTCTTT. Translated, it gives CASSDIQGAKAEAFF.

The gene calls are TRBV6-5 and TRBJ1-2, with 9 bases lining up with TRBD1. Looked up from germline, CDR1 is MNHEY and CDR2 is SVGAGI. The CDR3 has 15 residues. J gave up 5 bases and V 0 bases, and 4 bases lay outside the gene matches. The DNA of the CDR3 is TGTGCCAGCAGTTACTCCAACAGGGGGCAATATGGCTACACCTTC. It specifies CASSYSNRGQYGYTF.

This rearrangement joins TRBV27 to TRBJ1-2; D gene ambiguous. This CDR3 is 13 amino acids long. V lost 6 bases and J 9 bases, leaving 17 bases between the germline ends. Germline V CDR1 and CDR2: MNHEY, SMNVEV (reference sequence). The CDR3 here is CASRPTGSVSYTF. The DNA of the CDR3 is TGTGCCAGCAGACCAACCGGGAGTGTGAGCTACACCTTC.